The 10 T cell receptor beta chains below come from one sample, sequenced in a study of cytomegalovirus exposure and HLA in healthy donors. Primers for the PCR totalled 60 Vbeta and 13 Jbeta. The method was immunoSEQ multiplex PCR; TCRdb's version includes in-frame clones alone and lacks a portion of them. The sample has 150,000 to 200,000 clones, about 76% seen once. Source material: PBMCs. The receptors were gathered from a woman aged 45-60 years in good health and CMV-seronegative.

This chain links TRBV7-2 with TRBJ2-7; 8 bases line up with TRBD1. V shed 0 bases and J 5 bases; nucleotides not matched to a gene: 9. Germline V lookup: CDR1 SGHTA, CDR2 FQGNSA. This CDR3 contains 16 residues. The CDR3 bases are TGTGCCAGCAGCTTAGCATCGCAGGGGGCGCCCCACGAGCAGTACTTC. Protein product: CASSLASQGAPHEQYF.

The chain links TRBV6-5 to TRBJ1-2; 10 positions match TRBD1. The junction had 4 bases not matched to a gene; V was cut back by 0 bases and J by 6 bases. CDR3 length equals 15 residues. Germline V CDR1 and CDR2: MNHEY, SVGAGI. The CDR3: CASSYSSGTGDGYTF. The CDR3 coding sequence is TGTGCCAGCAGTTACTCGTCCGGGACAGGGGATGGCTACACCTTC.

J is TRBJ2-5 and V is TRBV7-3; the match to TRBD2 covers 10 bases. V shed 5 bases and J 4 bases; nucleotides not matched to a gene: 4. CDR1 SGHTA and CDR2 FQGTGA come from the germline V gene. There are 14 residues in the CDR3. CDR3 loop: CASSPTSGRETQYF. For the CDR3, the DNA is TGTGCCAGCAGCCCGACTAGCGGGCGAGAGACCCAGTACTTC.

The V gene is TRBV2, the J gene TRBJ1-1, with a possible D match to TRBD1 (5 bases). V was clipped by 7 bases and J by 0 bases, with 12 bases between them. CDR3 size: 14 residues. The germline gives CDR1 SNHLY, CDR2 FYNNEI. CDR3 coding DNA: TGTGCCAGCAACGCGGGGGTCCTGAACACTGAAGCTTTCTTT. Translated: CASNAGVLNTEAFF.

The chain uses TRBV6-1 and TRBJ1-5; D remains ambiguous. The V gene's germline CDR1 is MNHNS and CDR2 SASEGT. V was clipped by 6 bases and J by 2 bases, with 14 bases between them. The length of the CDR3 is 15 residues. The CDR3 sequence is CASSFPGLGNQPQHF. The CDR3 DNA reads as TGTGCCAGCAGCTTCCCGGGTCTCGGCAATCAGCCCCAGCATTTT.

The gene calls are TRBV5-4 and TRBJ1-2; 7 bases are a match to TRBD1. This CDR3 contains 13 residues. With 8 bases clipped from V and 7 bases from J, the junction kept 11 bases outside the gene matches. CDR1 is SGHNT, CDR2 YYREEE, per germline (reference sequence). The CDR3 coding sequence is TGTGCCAGTCGTGACAGGGATGGGGGTGGCTACACCTTC. Its protein product is CASRDRDGGGYTF.

This sequence joins TRBV9 and TRBJ1-5, with 8 bases lining up with TRBD1. The J segment lost 7 bases and the V segment lost 0 bases, leaving 6 bases of the junction unmatched. CDR1 and CDR2 (germline): SGDLS, YYNGEE. This CDR3 contains 15 residues. The CDR3 sequence: CASSVDGQGSQPQHF. CDR3 coding DNA: TGTGCCAGCAGCGTAGATGGACAGGGTAGCCAGCCCCAGCATTTT. Supplemented by reference TRBV9 and TRBJ1-5, the full variable domain reads DSGVTQTPKHLITATGQRVTLRCSPRSGDLSVYWYQQSLDQGLQFLIQYYNGEERAKGNILERFSAQQFPDLHSELNLSSLELGDSALYFCASSVDGQGSQPQHFGDGTRLSIL.

The chain employs TRBV28 and TRBJ2-1; D may be TRBD2 (6 bases). Germline V gene lookup returns CDR1 MDHEN and CDR2 SYDVKM. V lost 3 bases to trimming and J lost 6 bases, with 18 bases between them. This CDR3 is 16 amino acids long. The CDR3: CASSLGGNSWGNEQFF. CDR3 nucleotide sequence: TGTGCCAGCAGTTTGGGCGGGAATTCCTGGGGCAATGAGCAGTTCTTC.

This chain joins TRBV7-3 and TRBJ1-6; D gene unclear. Germline CDR1 reads SGHTA; CDR2 reads FQGTGA. The CDR3 runs 14 residues. Trimming shortened V by 5 bases and J by 3 bases, and 8 bases separated the two germline ends. The CDR3 reads CASSKQIYNSPLHF. The CDR3 DNA sequence: TGTGCCAGCAGCAAACAGATCTATAATTCACCCCTCCACTTT.

The chain has TRBV29-1 and TRBJ2-1; perhaps TRBD2 as D (5 bases). CDR1 and CDR2 from the germline V gene are SQVTM and ANQGSEA. With 8 bases removed from V and 0 bases from J, the gap between germline ends came to 11 bases. This CDR3 region has 13 residues. The CDR3: CSLLRGSYNEQFF. DNA for the CDR3: TGCAGCCTCCTCCGGGGCTCCTACAATGAGCAGTTCTTC.